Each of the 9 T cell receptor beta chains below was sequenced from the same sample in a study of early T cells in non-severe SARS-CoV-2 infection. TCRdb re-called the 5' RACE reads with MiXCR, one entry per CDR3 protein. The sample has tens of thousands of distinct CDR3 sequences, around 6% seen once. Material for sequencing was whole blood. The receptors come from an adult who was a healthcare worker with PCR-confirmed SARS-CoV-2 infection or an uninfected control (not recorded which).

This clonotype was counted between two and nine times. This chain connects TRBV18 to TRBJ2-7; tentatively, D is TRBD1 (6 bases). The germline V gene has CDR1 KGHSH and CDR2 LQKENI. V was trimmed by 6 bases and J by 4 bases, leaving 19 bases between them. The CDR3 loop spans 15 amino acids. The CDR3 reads CASSPAADRAYEQYF. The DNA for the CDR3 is TGTGCCAGCTCCCCGGCTGCGGACAGAGCTTACGAGCAGTACTTC.

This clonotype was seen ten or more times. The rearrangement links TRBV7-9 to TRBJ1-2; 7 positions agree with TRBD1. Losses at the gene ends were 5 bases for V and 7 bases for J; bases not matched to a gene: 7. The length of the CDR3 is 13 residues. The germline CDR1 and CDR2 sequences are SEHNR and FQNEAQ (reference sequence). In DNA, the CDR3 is TGTGCCAGCAGCCCTCGCGAGGGGGCTGGCTACACCTTC. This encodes CASSPREGAGYTF.

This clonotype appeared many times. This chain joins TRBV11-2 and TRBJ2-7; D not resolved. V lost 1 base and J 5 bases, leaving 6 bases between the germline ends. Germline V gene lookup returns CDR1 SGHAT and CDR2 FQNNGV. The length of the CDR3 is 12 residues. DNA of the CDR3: TGTGCCAGCAGCTTAGCGGTCGACGAGCAGTACTTC. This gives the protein CASSLAVDEQYF.

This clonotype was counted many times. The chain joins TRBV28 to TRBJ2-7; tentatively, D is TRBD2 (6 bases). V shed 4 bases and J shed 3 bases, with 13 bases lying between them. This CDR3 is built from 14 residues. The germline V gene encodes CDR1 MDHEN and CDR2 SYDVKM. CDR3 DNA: TGTGCCAGCAGTTCCTCCCCCGGGGGCTACGAGCAGTACTTC. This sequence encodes CASSSSPGGYEQYF.

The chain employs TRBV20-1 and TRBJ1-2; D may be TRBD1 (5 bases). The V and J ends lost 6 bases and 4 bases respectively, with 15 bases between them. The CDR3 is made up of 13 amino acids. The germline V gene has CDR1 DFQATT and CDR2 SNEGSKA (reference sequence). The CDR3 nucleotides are TGCAGTGCCAAAACGGGGGGTACCTATGGCTACACCTTC. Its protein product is CSAKTGGTYGYTF.

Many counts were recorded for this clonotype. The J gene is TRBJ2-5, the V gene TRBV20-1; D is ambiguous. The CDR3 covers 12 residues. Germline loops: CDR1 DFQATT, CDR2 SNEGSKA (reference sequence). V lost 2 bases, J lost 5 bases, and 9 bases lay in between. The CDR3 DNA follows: TGCAGTGCTAGATGGGTGGGGGAGACCCAGTACTTC. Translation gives CSARWVGETQYF.

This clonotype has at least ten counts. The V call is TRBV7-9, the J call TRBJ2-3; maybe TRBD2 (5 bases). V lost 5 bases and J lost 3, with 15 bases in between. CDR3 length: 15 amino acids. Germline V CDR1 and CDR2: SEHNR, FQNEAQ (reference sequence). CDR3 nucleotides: TGTGCCAGCAGCCCCGAGGGATGGGTTACAGATACGCAGTATTTT. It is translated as CASSPEGWVTDTQYF.

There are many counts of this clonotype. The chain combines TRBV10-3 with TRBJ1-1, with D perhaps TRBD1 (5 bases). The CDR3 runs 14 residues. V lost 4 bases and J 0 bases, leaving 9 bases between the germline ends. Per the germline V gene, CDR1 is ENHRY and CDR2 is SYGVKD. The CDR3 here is CAISGQGLNTEAFF. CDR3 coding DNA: TGTGCCATCAGTGGGCAGGGCCTGAACACTGAAGCTTTCTTT.

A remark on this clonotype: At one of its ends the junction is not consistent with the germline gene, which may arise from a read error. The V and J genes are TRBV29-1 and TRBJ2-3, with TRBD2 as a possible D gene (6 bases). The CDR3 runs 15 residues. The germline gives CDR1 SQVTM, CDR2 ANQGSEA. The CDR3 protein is CSVEGGDGVTDTQYF. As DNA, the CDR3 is TGCAGCGTCGAAGGCGGGGATGGGGTCACAGATACGCAGTATTTT.